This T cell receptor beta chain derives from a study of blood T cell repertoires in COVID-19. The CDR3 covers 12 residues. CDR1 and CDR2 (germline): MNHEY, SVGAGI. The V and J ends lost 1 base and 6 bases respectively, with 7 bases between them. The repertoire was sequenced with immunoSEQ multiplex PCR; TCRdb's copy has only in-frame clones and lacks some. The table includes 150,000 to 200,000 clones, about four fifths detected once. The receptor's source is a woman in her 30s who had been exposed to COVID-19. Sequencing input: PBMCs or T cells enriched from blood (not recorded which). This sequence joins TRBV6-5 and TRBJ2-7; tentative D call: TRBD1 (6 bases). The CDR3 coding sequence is TGTGCCAGCAGTTACTTGACAGGCGAGCAGTACTTC. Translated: CASSYLTGEQYF.